The TCR beta chain under discussion was sequenced for a study of cytomegalovirus exposure and HLA in healthy donors. Study results and caveats: Later on, a genetic analysis was performed. It linked a missense variant in DCLRE1C with V- and J-gene trimming of TCR beta. Later analysis suggested links between common viral pathogens and several top significant clusters. CMV serostatus was the sole immune exposure information available.

This CDR3 is built from 15 residues. The V end lost 10 bases, the J end lost 1 base, and 14 bases lay between the germline ends. From germline, CDR1 is SGHNT and CDR2 YENEEA. The primer mix had 60 Vbeta and 13 Jbeta primers. The method was immunoSEQ multiplex PCR; TCRdb's version includes in-frame clones alone and lacks a portion of them. The table has 150,000 to 200,000 clones, around 83% seen once. Note on this clone: Its antigen is as yet unknown.

Material for sequencing was PBMCs. The receptor's source is a man between 45 and 60 years old in good health and CMV-seropositive. The chain has TRBV11-3 and TRBJ1-6; D is ambiguous. CDR3 DNA sequence: TGTGCCACCCTGCGTGGTAGTTCCTATAATTCACCCCTCCACTTT. Its translation: CATLRGSSYNSPLHF.